Presented here are 28 T cell receptor beta chains from one specimen sequenced in a study of blood T cell repertoires in COVID-19. The assay was immunoSEQ multiplex PCR, and TCRdb's table has in-frame clones only and misses some. The table shows around 200,000 clones, with about 87% occurring only once. The source material was peripheral blood. Receptors originate from a woman aged 18-29 years who had recovered from COVID-19.

This chain uses TRBV4-1 with TRBJ2-1; no firm D call. The germline V and J ends were trimmed by 1 base and 0 bases, with 7 bases remaining between them. The length of the CDR3 is 15 residues. Germline V gene sequence: CDR1 MGHRA, CDR2 YSYEKL. The CDR3 spells CASSQGASSYNEQFF. The CDR3 region has the DNA TGCGCCAGCAGCCAAGGCGCGAGCTCCTACAATGAGCAGTTCTTC.

This chain joins TRBV13 and TRBJ1-1, with 7 nucleotides matching TRBD1. From germline, CDR1 is PRHDT and CDR2 FYEKMQ (reference sequence). Trimming removed 4 bases from V and 3 bases from J; junction bases left unmatched: 5. The CDR3 extends over 14 amino acids. The CDR3 nucleotides read TGTGCCAGCAGCTCCCTGACAGGGTACACTGAAGCTTTCTTT. Protein product: CASSSLTGYTEAFF.

This clone occurred once. The chain joins TRBV2 to TRBJ1-5; 9 bases are a match to TRBD1. The CDR3 consists of 15 residues. Germline trimming cut 2 bases from V and 6 bases from J; bases unmatched to any gene: 5. Germline assignment: CDR1 SNHLY and CDR2 FYNNEI. The chain's CDR3 is CASSEPGTGSQPQHF. CDR3 sequence (DNA): TGTGCCAGCAGTGAACCCGGGACAGGGAGTCAGCCCCAGCATTTT.

The chain is built from TRBV6-5 and TRBJ2-2; D might be TRBD2 (5 bases). This CDR3 has 14 residues. Germline assignment: CDR1 MNHEY and CDR2 SVGAGI. V lost 7 bases and J 2 bases, leaving 11 bases between the germline ends. The CDR3 loop is CASTELVNTGELFF. In DNA form, the CDR3 reads TGTGCCAGCACGGAACTAGTCAACACCGGGGAGCTGTTTTTT.

The gene calls are TRBV10-3 and TRBJ1-3, with unresolved D. This CDR3 spans 17 amino acids. The germline CDR1 and CDR2 sequences are ENHRY and SYGVKD. Trimming cost V 5 bases and J 4 bases, with 21 bases left between them. The CDR3 loop reads CAISPSSGNRLGNTIYF. DNA for the CDR3: TGTGCCATCAGTCCGAGTTCGGGGAACCGGTTGGGAAACACCATATATTTT.

V usage is TRBV6-5 and J usage is TRBJ1-2; tentatively, D is TRBD1 (5 bases). The CDR3 spans 13 residues. V lost 7 bases and J lost 4, with 13 bases in between. Germline values: CDR1 MNHEY, CDR2 SVGAGI. The CDR3 coding sequence is TGTGCCAGCAACCGGGACTTAACCTATGGCTACACCTTC. Protein sequence: CASNRDLTYGYTF.

This clone was counted once. The rearrangement joins TRBV2 to TRBJ2-3; TRBD2 matches 8 bases. Trimming took 6 bases from V and 4 from J; bases not matched to a gene: 9. The CDR3 is made up of 15 amino acids. The germline V gene encodes CDR1 SNHLY and CDR2 FYNNEI. The CDR3, as DNA: TGTGCCAGCAGGGTGTCGCGGGGGGCTTCAGATACGCAGTATTTT. Protein sequence: CASRVSRGASDTQYF.

This chain joins TRBV19 and TRBJ1-5; 9 nucleotides line up with TRBD1. Germline trimming cut 7 bases from V and 2 bases from J; bases unmatched to any gene: 9. CDR3 size: 16 residues. In germline, CDR1 is LNHDA, CDR2 SQIVND (reference sequence). CDR3 bases: TGTGCCAGTATATCCTCCCGGGACAGGGGCAATCAGCCCCAGCATTTT. Encoded protein: CASISSRDRGNQPQHF.

The V call is TRBV5-8, the J call TRBJ1-3, with D perhaps TRBD1 (5 bases). The germline V and J ends were trimmed by 4 bases and 0 bases, with 11 bases remaining between them. CDR1 is SGHTS and CDR2 is YDEGEE in the germline V gene. The CDR3 length is 15 residues. The CDR3 DNA sequence: TGTGCCAGCAGCCGTCAGGGCGGCTCTGGAAACACCATATATTTT. It specifies CASSRQGGSGNTIYF. Complete variable domain (other parts from reference TRBV5-8 and TRBJ1-3): EAGVTQSPTHLIKTRGQQATLRCSPISGHTSVYWYQQALGLGLQFLLWYDEGEERNRGNFPPRFSGRQFPNYSSELNVNALELEDSALYLCASSRQGGSGNTIYFGEGSWLTVV.

This rearrangement joins TRBV5-1 to TRBJ1-2, with unresolved D. Looked up from germline, CDR1 is SGHRS and CDR2 is YFSETQ. The V gene lost 0 bases and the J gene lost 3 bases, with 9 bases spanning the gap. The CDR3 contains 14 residues. The CDR3 nucleotides read TGCGCCAGCAGCTTGGCCCCCTCGGACTATGGCTACACCTTC. The encoded protein is CASSLAPSDYGYTF.

The chain is built from TRBV6-5 and TRBJ1-5; 8 bases fit TRBD1. V was clipped by 7 bases and J by 3 bases; unmatched bases: 5. Per the germline V gene, CDR1 is MNHEY and CDR2 is SVGAGI. The CDR3 totals 14 residues. CDR3 nucleotide sequence: TGTGCCAGCACCATGACAGGGGACAATCAGCCCCAGCATTTT. Amino acids: CASTMTGDNQPQHF.

The rearrangement links TRBV12-5 to TRBJ2-3, with no clear D. V lost 6 bases to trimming and J lost 0 bases, with 16 bases between them. There are 16 residues in the CDR3. CDR1 is LGHNT and CDR2 is FRNRAP in the germline V gene. The CDR3 bases are TGTGCTAGTGGCTCGACAATGGGTACTAGCACAGATACGCAGTATTTT. Encoded protein: CASGSTMGTSTDTQYF. Supplemented by reference TRBV12-5 and TRBJ2-3, the full variable domain reads DARVTQTPRHKVTEMGQEVTMRCQPILGHNTVFWYRQTMMQGLELLAYFRNRAPLDDSGMPKDRFSAEMPDATLATLKIQPSEPRDSAVYFCASGSTMGTSTDTQYFGPGTRLTVL.

This CDR3 reads CASAKRTGVNQPQHF. The CDR3 DNA follows: TGTGCCAGTGCCAAGCGGACCGGGGTTAATCAGCCCCAGCATTTT. V usage is TRBV19 and J usage is TRBJ1-5; D gene ambiguous. CDR3 length: 15 residues. Trimming took off 8 bases at V and 4 bases at J, with 18 bases between the two ends. Per the germline V gene, CDR1 is LNHDA and CDR2 is SQIVND (reference sequence).

This chain links TRBV6-4 with TRBJ2-1; 8 bases map to TRBD2. V was pared by 0 bases and J by 9 bases, with 4 bases of the junction left unmatched. Germline-derived CDR1 and CDR2 are MRHNA and SNTAGT. This CDR3 contains 14 residues. The CDR3 loop is CASSDSTSAGEQFF. CDR3 sequence (DNA): TGTGCCAGCAGTGACTCGACTAGCGCGGGTGAGCAGTTCTTC.

This rearrangement joins TRBV5-1 to TRBJ2-5; 9 bases line up with TRBD1. Germline V gives CDR1 SGHRS, CDR2 YFSETQ. The CDR3 runs to 14 residues. V lost 4 bases and J lost 1; bases outside the gene matches: 2. CDR3 region: CASSLQGAQETQYF. CDR3 bases: TGCGCCAGCAGCCTACAGGGGGCCCAAGAGACCCAGTACTTC.

This chain joins TRBV6-2 or TRBV6-3 and TRBJ2-7; TRBD2 aligns across 8 bases. The CDR3 runs 16 residues. The V and J ends lost 0 bases and 3 bases, in that order; junction bases with no gene match: 7. Germline CDR1 and CDR2: MNHEY and SVGEGT. The CDR3: CASSYSPRRGDYEQYV. CDR3 nucleotides: TGTGCCAGCAGTTACTCCCCGAGGCGGGGGGACTACGAGCAGTACGTC.

The chain is built from TRBV5-6 and TRBJ1-2, with TRBD1 matching over 9 bases. This CDR3 has 14 residues. V shed 6 bases and J 3 bases; nucleotides not matched to a gene: 6. Germline V CDR1 and CDR2: SGHDT, YYEEEE. The CDR3 nucleotides read TGTGCCAGCACTCGGGGACAGGGATACTATGGCTACACCTTC. As protein: CASTRGQGYYGYTF. The full variable domain, with the rest looked up from reference TRBV5-6 and TRBJ1-2, is DAGVTQSPTHLIKTRGQQVTLRCSPKSGHDTVSWYQQALGQGPQFIFQYYEEEERQRGNFPDRFSGHQFPNYSSELNVNALLLGDSALYLCASTRGQGYYGYTFGSGTRLTVV.

The J gene is TRBJ2-1, the V gene TRBV3-1 (or the pseudogene TRBV3-2), with D possibly matching TRBD2 (7 bases). V shed 3 bases and J shed 5 bases, with 11 bases lying between them. Germline V gene lookup returns CDR1 LGHDT and CDR2 YNNKEL (reference sequence). The CDR3 sequence is 14 residues long. CDR3 sequence (DNA): TGTGCCAGCAGCCAGTGGGAGGGGGACAATGAGCAGTTCTTC. Amino acids: CASSQWEGDNEQFF.

V gene TRBV4-1 combines with J gene TRBJ1-1; D is unresolved. Germline CDR1 reads MGHRA; CDR2 reads YSYEKL. This CDR3 comprises 12 residues. Trimming took 1 base from V and 8 from J, leaving 8 bases between them. CDR3 in amino acids: CASSQGGEEAFF. The CDR3 DNA reads TGCGCCAGCAGCCAAGGGGGAGAAGAAGCTTTCTTT.

This clone was detected a few times. The chain recombines TRBV11-2 with TRBJ1-1; 10 bases are shared with TRBD1. The CDR3 spans 17 residues. The germline V gene has CDR1 SGHAT and CDR2 FQNNGV. Losses at the gene ends were 5 bases for V and 0 bases for J; bases not matched to a gene: 9. The CDR3 sequence is CASSAGTGVDMNTEAFF. In nucleotides, the CDR3 is TGTGCCAGCAGCGCCGGGACAGGGGTCGATATGAACACTGAAGCTTTCTTT.

The chain links TRBV7-2 to TRBJ2-7; D ambiguous. Trimming cost V 4 bases and J 3 bases, with 10 bases left between them. The CDR3 totals 13 residues. Germline V gene sequence: CDR1 SGHTA, CDR2 FQGNSA. For the CDR3, the DNA is TGTGCCAGCAGCTCCCGCGGCTACTACGAGCAGTACTTC. It yields the protein CASSSRGYYEQYF.

The chain couples TRBV6-5 to TRBJ2-3; D not certain. This CDR3 contains 15 residues. CDR1 and CDR2 (germline): MNHEY, SVGAGI. V was clipped by 2 bases and J by 0 bases, with 9 bases between them. CDR3 sequence reads: CASSYRGSSTDTQYF. The DNA for the CDR3 is TGTGCCAGCAGTTACCGAGGTAGCAGCACAGATACGCAGTATTTT.

The CDR3 is CASSPPGLAGSGELFF. DNA for the CDR3: TGTGCCAGCTCTCCTCCGGGACTAGCGGGATCCGGGGAGCTGTTTTTT. V gene TRBV18 combines with J gene TRBJ2-2; the match to TRBD2 covers 13 bases. V lost 6 bases to trimming and J lost 6 bases; unmatched junction nucleotides: 7. This CDR3 comprises 16 residues. The germline V gene encodes CDR1 KGHSH and CDR2 LQKENI.

The V and J genes are TRBV7-3 and TRBJ2-1; D is possibly TRBD2 (5 bases). Germline V gene sequence: CDR1 SGHTA, CDR2 FQGTGA. Trimming removed 4 bases at V and 10 bases at J, with 14 bases between. There are 13 residues in the CDR3. The CDR3 DNA sequence: TGTGCCAGCAGCTCCACCCCGGGAAGCGAGCAGTTCTTC. Its protein product is CASSSTPGSEQFF.

The chain links TRBV30 to TRBJ2-3; 8 bases are shared with TRBD2. V was clipped by 0 bases and J by 6 bases; unmatched bases: 8. The CDR3 is 15 amino acids. CDR1 GTSNPN and CDR2 SVGIG come from the germline V gene (reference sequence). The CDR3: CAWSVVAGKWDTQYF. The CDR3 DNA is TGTGCCTGGAGTGTAGTAGCGGGGAAGTGGGATACGCAGTATTTT.

This clone was picked up a small number of times. This chain links TRBV5-1 with TRBJ2-2; unclear D gene. V lost 4 bases, J lost 2 bases, and 9 bases lay in between. The CDR3 runs 14 residues. From germline, CDR1 is SGHRS and CDR2 YFSETQ. The CDR3 is CASSRQLNTGELFF. The CDR3 DNA sequence: TGCGCCAGCAGCCGACAACTCAACACCGGGGAGCTGTTTTTT. Using reference TRBV5-1 and TRBJ2-2 for the parts outside the CDR3, the full variable domain is KAGVTQTPRYLIKTRGQQVTLSCSPISGHRSVSWYQQTPGQGLQFLFEYFSETQRNKGNFPGRFSGRQFSNSRSEMNVSTLELGDSALYLCASSRQLNTGELFFGEGSRLTVL.

V is TRBV5-1 and J is TRBJ1-2, with D maybe TRBD1 (5 bases). Trimming stripped 0 bases from V and 5 bases from J, with 17 bases between. The CDR3 has 16 residues. Germline V gene sequence: CDR1 SGHRS, CDR2 YFSETQ. CDR3 bases: TGCGCCAGCAGCTTGGTGACAGTCGAGGAAGGGTATGGCTACACCTTC. Encoded protein: CASSLVTVEEGYGYTF.

The V call is TRBV19, the J call TRBJ2-4; the match to TRBD1 covers 7 bases. CDR1 is LNHDA and CDR2 is SQIVND in the germline V gene (reference sequence). CDR3 length equals 13 residues. Unmatched junction bases numbered 7, after V lost 6 bases and J lost 8 bases. CDR3 sequence reads: CASSPVDRDIQYF. For the CDR3, the DNA is TGTGCCAGTAGCCCCGTCGACAGGGACATTCAGTACTTC.